A selection of T cell receptor beta chains follows, all from one sample in a study of blood T cell repertoires in COVID-19. The repertoire was sequenced with immunoSEQ multiplex PCR; TCRdb's copy has only in-frame clones and lacks some. The table lists tens of thousands of clones, about nine tenths of them singletons. The sample comprised peripheral blood. The receptor source for this set is a human donor in a cohort sampled during active COVID-19. Each CDR3 is given with its conserved first and last residue. D genes are given only for firm matches. Only part of the rows carry a size: once, few, many, or a class if the clone is expanded.

TRBD2,TRBJ2-7,NA,TRBV10-3,CAIRGAGGTYEQYF,TGTGCCATCAGGGGAGCGGGAGGCACCTACGAGCAGTACTTC
NA,TRBJ2-1,NA,TRBV4-2,CASSQRGGGSSYNEQFF,TGTGCCAGCAGCCAGAGGGGAGGGGGGAGCTCCTACAATGAGCAGTTCTTC
NA,TRBJ1-3,NA,TRBV7-2,CASSSAGHLSGNTIYF,TGTGCCAGCAGCTCAGCGGGACACCTCTCTGGAAACACCATATATTTT
NA,TRBJ1-4,NA,TRBV9,CASSVSFGRRDEKLFF,TGTGCCAGCAGCGTAAGCTTTGGTCGGCGGGATGAAAAACTGTTTTTT
NA,TRBJ2-1,hyperexpanded,TRBV10-3,CAISEFGYTLSDEQFF,TGTGCCATCAGTGAGTTTGGCTACACGCTAAGCGATGAGCAGTTCTTC
NA,TRBJ2-5,NA,TRBV15,CATSRDLVTGSSSETQYF,TGTGCCACCAGCAGAGATTTGGTGACTGGGAGCTCCTCAGAGACCCAGTACTTC
NA,TRBJ2-5,NA,TRBV5-5,CASIRGQETQYF,TGTGCCAGCATACGGGGGCAAGAGACCCAGTACTTC
NA,TRBJ2-2,medium-sized,TRBV10-1,CASSSLAESGELFF,TGCGCCAGCAGCAGCCTAGCAGAGTCCGGGGAGCTGTTTTTT
TRBD2,TRBJ2-5,NA,TRBV14,CASSTGTSGGAWETQYF,TGTGCCAGCAGCACCGGGACTAGCGGGGGGGCCTGGGAGACCCAGTACTTC
TRBD2,TRBJ2-1,NA,TRBV15,CATSLITIAGGYNEQFF,TGTGCCACCAGCCTAATCACCATAGCGGGCGGCTACAATGAGCAGTTCTTC
TRBD2,TRBJ2-1,NA,TRBV11-3,CASSAGGNEQFF,TGTGCCAGCAGCGCCGGGGGGAATGAGCAGTTCTTC
NA,TRBJ2-5,NA,TRBV25-1,CASSEAGRETQYF,TGTGCCAGCAGTGAAGCGGGAAGAGAGACCCAGTACTTC
NA,TRBJ2-3,NA,TRBV5-1,CASTFQGTDTQYF,TGCGCCAGCACCTTCCAGGGGACAGATACGCAGTATTTT
NA,TRBJ2-1,NA,TRBV7-3,CASSPGLASYNEQFF,TGTGCCAGCAGCCCCGGTCTCGCCTCCTACAATGAGCAGTTCTTC
NA,TRBJ2-5,NA,TRBV5-1,CASSLPGRVETQYF,TGCGCCAGCAGCCTCCCCGGCAGGGTGGAGACCCAGTACTTC
TRBD2,TRBJ2-7,few,TRBV7-9,CASSSETSGDPYEQYF,TGTGCCAGCAGCTCGGAAACTAGCGGGGACCCCTACGAGCAGTACTTC
NA,TRBJ1-3,NA,TRBV30,CAWSVSRLLSGNTIYF,TGTGCCTGGAGTGTATCCAGGCTACTCTCTGGAAACACCATATATTTT
NA,TRBJ2-7,NA,TRBV5-1,CASSPSLDRTYEQYF,TGCGCCAGCAGCCCATCCCTCGACAGGACCTACGAGCAGTACTTC
NA,TRBJ2-1,few,TRBV9,CASRKGGGQSSYNEQFF,TGTGCCAGCAGAAAAGGTGGAGGACAGTCCTCCTACAATGAGCAGTTCTTC
NA,TRBJ1-2,NA,TRBV7-2,CASRVGIGDNYGYTF,TGTGCCAGCAGGGTGGGGATAGGGGATAACTATGGCTACACCTTC
NA,TRBJ1-5,NA,TRBV28,CASSLGIAGQPQHF,TGTGCCAGCAGTTTAGGCATAGCGGGGCAGCCCCAGCATTTT
TRBD1,TRBJ1-4,NA,TRBV6-6,CASSLWTGSIATNEKLFF,TGTGCCAGCAGTCTATGGACAGGGTCGATCGCAACTAATGAAAAACTGTTTTTT
NA,TRBJ1-2,NA,TRBV27,CASSRFTESNYGYTF,TGTGCCAGCAGTCGCTTCACAGAGTCTAACTATGGCTACACCTTC
TRBD2,TRBJ2-2,NA,TRBV15,CATSRVTSGRAGTGELFF,TGTGCCACCAGCAGGGTTACTAGCGGGAGGGCTGGGACCGGGGAGCTGTTTTTT
NA,TRBJ2-2,NA,TRBV7-9,CASSLTGSGSRELFF,TGTGCCAGCAGCTTGACAGGTTCGGGGTCCCGGGAGCTGTTTTTT
TRBD1,TRBJ1-2,NA,TRBV5-1,CASSPDRDYGYTF,TGCGCCAGCAGCCCGGACAGGGACTATGGCTACACCTTC
NA,TRBJ1-1,NA,TRBV5-1,CASSLTHRAVGTEAFF,TGCGCCAGCAGCTTGACCCACAGAGCGGTCGGCACTGAAGCTTTCTTT
TRBD2,TRBJ2-2,NA,TRBV27,CASSPKAPWASGGAYAGELFF,TGTGCCAGCAGTCCTAAGGCCCCTTGGGCTAGCGGGGGGGCCTATGCCGGGGAGCTGTTTTTT
TRBD2,TRBJ2-5,NA,TRBV18,CASSPRTSRRETQYF,TGTGCCAGCTCGCCACGGACTAGTAGGCGAGAGACCCAGTACTTC
TRBD1,TRBJ2-6,NA,TRBV28,CASSHRQGSAGANVLTF,TGTGCCAGCAGTCACCGACAGGGTTCAGCTGGGGCCAACGTCCTGACTTTC
NA,TRBJ1-5,NA,TRBV24-1,CATSDSRQGGQPQHF,TGTGCCACCAGTGATTCTAGGCAGGGCGGTCAGCCCCAGCATTTT
NA,TRBJ2-7,NA,TRBV6-2/TRBV6-3,CASSYSGAHEQYF,TGTGCCAGCAGTTACTCAGGGGCCCACGAGCAGTACTTC
TRBD2,TRBJ2-4,NA,TRBV27,CASSLWEGGKNIQYF,TGTGCCAGCAGTTTATGGGAGGGTGGCAAAAACATTCAGTACTTC
TRBD1,TRBJ1-5,NA,TRBV6-6,CASRLTGGGSNQPQHF,TGTGCCAGCAGGCTTACAGGGGGCGGTAGCAATCAGCCCCAGCATTTT
NA,TRBJ2-2,NA,TRBV7-8,CASSLLGELFF,TGTGCCAGCAGCCTTCTCGGGGAGCTGTTTTTT
NA,TRBJ1-1,NA,TRBV27,CASIRNRGVTEAFF,TGTGCCAGCATCAGAAACCGGGGTGTCACTGAAGCTTTCTTT
NA,TRBJ1-2,NA,TRBV12-3/TRBV12-4,CASSFGGFYGYTF,TGTGCCAGCAGTTTCGGGGGGTTCTATGGCTACACCTTC
NA,TRBJ1-2,NA,TRBV27,CAIAPRGDYGYTF,TGTGCCATTGCGCCGCGGGGGGACTATGGCTACACCTTC
NA,TRBJ1-1,once,TRBV5-5,CASSLVGAPVNTEAFF,TGTGCCAGCAGCTTAGTGGGGGCTCCCGTGAACACTGAAGCTTTCTTT
TRBD1,TRBJ1-1,NA,TRBV30,CAWSRDRGAEAFF,TGTGCCTGGAGTAGAGACAGGGGAGCTGAAGCTTTCTTT
NA,TRBJ2-2,NA,TRBV11-3,CASSLGPDRTGELFF,TGTGCCAGCAGCTTAGGACCCGACAGGACCGGGGAGCTGTTTTTT
TRBD1,TRBJ2-1,NA,TRBV5-1,CASSLEAAGGWNEQFF,TGCGCCAGCAGCTTGGAGGCGGCAGGGGGCTGGAATGAGCAGTTCTTC
NA,TRBJ2-7,few,TRBV7-2,CASSSSGYEQYF,TGTGCCAGCAGTTCATCGGGGTACGAGCAGTACTTC
NA,TRBJ1-5,NA,TRBV5-3,CARSLLRLFQPQHF,TGTGCCAGAAGCTTGCTCCGTCTTTTTCAGCCCCAGCATTTT
TRBD1,TRBJ1-5,NA,TRBV18,CASSLGTGGGLSNQPQHF,TGTGCCAGCTCCCTAGGGACAGGGGGCGGTTTGAGCAATCAGCCCCAGCATTTT
NA,TRBJ2-1,NA,TRBV6-5,CASSYLSGSYNEQFF,TGTGCCAGCAGTTACTTAAGCGGGTCATACAATGAGCAGTTCTTC
TRBD1,TRBJ2-5,few,TRBV4-2,CASSQDWTGLGETQYF,TGTGCCAGCAGCCAAGATTGGACAGGGTTGGGAGAGACCCAGTACTTC
NA,TRBJ2-2,NA,TRBV11-2,CASPVGHSNTGELFF,TGTGCCAGCCCGGTGGGACATTCGAACACCGGGGAGCTGTTTTTT
NA,TRBJ1-4,NA,TRBV28,CASSFHLPDRSTNEKLFF,TGTGCCAGCAGTTTCCACCTCCCCGACAGATCAACTAATGAAAAACTGTTTTTT
TRBD1,TRBJ2-7,NA,TRBV5-6,CASSVRTGGYYEQYF,TGTGCCAGCAGCGTAAGGACAGGGGGGTACTACGAGCAGTACTTC
TRBD2,TRBJ2-3,few,TRBV27,CATQGRLAGGDTQYF,TGTGCCACCCAAGGACGACTAGCGGGAGGTGATACGCAGTATTTT
NA,TRBJ1-1,NA,TRBV12-3/TRBV12-4,CASSIGGKIEAFF,TGTGCCAGCAGTATAGGAGGGAAAATTGAAGCTTTCTTT
TRBD1,TRBJ2-1,NA,TRBV5-8,CASSLDRGNYNEQFF,TGTGCCAGCAGCTTGGACAGGGGAAATTACAATGAGCAGTTCTTC